The rows below give T cell receptor beta chains drawn from one sample of a study of T cell repertoires in cytomegalovirus infection. In TCRdb, the reads were re-called with MiXCR into one record per CDR3 protein. The sample contains 300,000 to 400,000 distinct CDR3 sequences, about 27% of which appear only once. No antigens are known for them. The sequences come from cultured PBMCs, collected from culture after CMV antigen stimulation. The receptors shown here come from a human donor in good health (CMV status not recorded). Some clones in this sample may be carry-over from other donors' samples. Each CDR3 is given with its conserved first and last residue. A D gene is named only where the DNA matches it firmly. Part of the rows lack a size; the others show once, few, many or a class for expanded clones.

d_call cdr3_length j_call clone_size v_call cdr3_nt cdr3_aa
. 15 TRBJ2-5 . TRBV24-1 TGTGCCACCAGTGATTCCCGGAACAGGGATGAGACCCAGTACTTC CATSDSRNRDETQYF
TRBD1 15 TRBJ2-2 . TRBV19 TGTGCCAGTAGTACATACTGGGACAGCACCGGGGAGCTGTTTTTT CASSTYWDSTGELFF
. 16 TRBJ2-2 many TRBV11-2 TGTGCCAGCAGCTTACCCTTGGGCGGGATCACCGGGGAGCTGTTTTTT CASSLPLGGITGELFF
. 15 TRBJ1-1 . TRBV6-5 TGTGCCAGCAGTTACGGTATCACGGGGAACACTGAAGCTTTCTTT CASSYGITGNTEAFF
. 15 TRBJ2-1 . TRBV12-3/TRBV12-4 TGTGCCAGCAGACTTAGCGCTGGCTCCTACAATGAGCAGTTCTTC CASRLSAGSYNEQFF
. 14 TRBJ1-5 . TRBV20-1 TGCAGTGCTGGCTCCGGGGGGGGGGCGCAGCCCCAGCATTTT CSAGSGGGAQPQHF
. 15 TRBJ2-3 . TRBV15 TGTGCCACCAGCAGAGATCCGGAGGTCACAGATACGCAGTATTTT CATSRDPEVTDTQYF
. 14 TRBJ1-1 . TRBV29-1 TGCAGCGTTGCCCCCCCCCTAAGGTCCACTGAAGCTTTCTTT CSVAPPLRSTEAFF
TRBD2 15 TRBJ2-3 . TRBV9 TGTGCCAGCAGCGTAGGCGGGGGGCCCACAGATATGCAGTATTTT CASSVGGGPTDMQYF
. 16 TRBJ2-1 . TRBV20-1 TGCAGTGCTAGAGATCCCAACAGGGTCAGGGACAATGAGCAGTTCTTC CSARDPNRVRDNEQFF
TRBD1 15 TRBJ1-1 . TRBV6-5 TGTGCCAGCAGTTCCTTTGGGACAGGGTCCACTGAAGCTTTCTTT CASSSFGTGSTEAFF
. 16 TRBJ2-1 . TRBV27 TGTGCCAGCAGTTTAAGAGGCGGGACTTCCTACAATGAGCAGTTCTTC CASSLRGGTSYNEQFF
. 12 TRBJ1-6 few TRBV7-8 TGTGCCAGCACAAAAAGGGATTCACCCCTCCACTTT CASTKRDSPLHF
. 15 TRBJ2-1 many TRBV12-3/TRBV12-4 TGTGCCAGCAGTTTAACGGGACGGGTAGGCAATGAGCAGTTCTTC CASSLTGRVGNEQFF
. 12 TRBJ2-5 . TRBV20-1 TGCAGTGCTTTACAGACTGGGGAGACCCAGTACTTC CSALQTGETQYF
. 17 TRBJ2-7 few TRBV11-2 TGTGCCAGCAGCTCCGAAGGAGGGGTTGCCTGGACCTACGAGCAGTACTTC CASSSEGGVAWTYEQYF
TRBD1 12 TRBJ2-1 few TRBV12-3/TRBV12-4 TGTGCCAGCACGGGACAGTACAATGAGCAGTTCTTC CASTGQYNEQFF
TRBD1 14 TRBJ1-1 . TRBV6-5 TGTGCCAGCAGGAAACAGGGGTTGAACACTGAAGCTTTCTTT CASRKQGLNTEAFF
TRBD1 16 TRBJ2-7 . TRBV5-6 TGTGCCAGCAGCTTGTGGGATGGGACAGGGGCGTACGAGCAGTACTTC CASSLWDGTGAYEQYF
TRBD2 12 TRBJ2-7 . TRBV29-1 TGCAGCGTTCGGAGCGGGGGCCGGGAGCAGTACTTC CSVRSGGREQYF
. 13 TRBJ1-5 . TRBV6-2/TRBV6-3 TGTGCCAGCAAAGGACAAAGCAATCAGCCCCAGCATTTT CASKGQSNQPQHF
. 14 TRBJ2-7 many TRBV7-6 TGTGCCAGCAGCCTAACAGTGGTCTCCTACGAGCAGTACTTC CASSLTVVSYEQYF